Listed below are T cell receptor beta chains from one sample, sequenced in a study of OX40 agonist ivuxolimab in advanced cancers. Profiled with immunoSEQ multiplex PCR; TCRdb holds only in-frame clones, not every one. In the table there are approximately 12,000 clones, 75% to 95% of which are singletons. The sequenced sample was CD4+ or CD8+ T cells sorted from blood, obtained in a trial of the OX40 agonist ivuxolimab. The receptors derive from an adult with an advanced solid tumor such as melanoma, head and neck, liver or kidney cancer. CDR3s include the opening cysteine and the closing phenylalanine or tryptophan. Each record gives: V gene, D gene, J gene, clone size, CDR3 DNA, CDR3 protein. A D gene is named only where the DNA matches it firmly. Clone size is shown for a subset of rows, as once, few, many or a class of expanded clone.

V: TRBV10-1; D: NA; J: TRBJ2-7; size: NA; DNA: TGCGCCAGCAGTTGTTTCAGGACTAACCCCTACGAGCAGTACTTC; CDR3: CASSCFRTNPYEQYF
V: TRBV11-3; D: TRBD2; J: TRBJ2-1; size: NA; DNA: TGTGCCAGCTCTAGCGGGGATTACAATGAGCAGTTCTTC; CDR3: CASSSGDYNEQFF
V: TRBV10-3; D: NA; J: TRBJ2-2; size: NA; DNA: TGTGCCATCATGGCTGCAGGGTTGGACACCGGGGAGCTGTTTTTT; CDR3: CAIMAAGLDTGELFF
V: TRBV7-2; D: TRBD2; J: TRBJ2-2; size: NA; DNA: TGTGCCAGCAGCTTGAGGCTAGCGGGAGGAAGGAACACCGGGGAGCTGTTTTTT; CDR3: CASSLRLAGGRNTGELFF
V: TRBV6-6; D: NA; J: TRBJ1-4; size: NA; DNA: TGTGCCAGCAGTGACAGGTCCTCGGGAAAACTGTTTTTT; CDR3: CASSDRSSGKLFF
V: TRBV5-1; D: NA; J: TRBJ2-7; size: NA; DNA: TGCGCCAGCAGCCTCGACGGGAGCTCCTACGAGCAGTACTTC; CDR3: CASSLDGSSYEQYF
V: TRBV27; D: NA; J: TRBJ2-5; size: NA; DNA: TGTGCCAGCAGTTTAGGGGGGGCGGAGACCCAGTACTTC; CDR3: CASSLGGAETQYF
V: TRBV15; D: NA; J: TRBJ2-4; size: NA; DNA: TGTGCCACCAGCAGAGAGGGGGTTACCAAAAACATTCAGTACTTC; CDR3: CATSREGVTKNIQYF
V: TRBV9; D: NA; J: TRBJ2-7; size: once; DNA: TGTGCCAGCAGCGTAGAGCACAAGTCCTACGAGCAGTACTTC; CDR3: CASSVEHKSYEQYF
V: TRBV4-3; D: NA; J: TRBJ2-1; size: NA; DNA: TGCGCCAGCAGCCACCAGTCGGGAAATGAGCAGTTCTTC; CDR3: CASSHQSGNEQFF
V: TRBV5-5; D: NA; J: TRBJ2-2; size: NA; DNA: TGTGCCAGCAGCTTGGCGGGCTGGGCGAACACCGGGGAGCTGTTTTTT; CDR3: CASSLAGWANTGELFF
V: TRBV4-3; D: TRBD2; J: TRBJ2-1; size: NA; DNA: TGCGCCAGCAGCCAAGATGGTAGCGGGGGCTACAATGAGCAGTTCTTC; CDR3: CASSQDGSGGYNEQFF
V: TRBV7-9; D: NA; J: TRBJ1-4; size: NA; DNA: TGTGCCAGCAGCTTAACCCAAGAAAAACTGTTTTTT; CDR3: CASSLTQEKLFF
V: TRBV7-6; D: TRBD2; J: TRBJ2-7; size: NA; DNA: TGTGCCAGCAGCTCGGGACTAGCGGGTATCAGCTCCTACGAGCAGTACTTC; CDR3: CASSSGLAGISSYEQYF
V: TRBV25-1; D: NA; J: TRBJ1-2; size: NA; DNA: TGTGCCAGCAGCGAAGGAGGTGGCTATGGCTACACCTTC; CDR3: CASSEGGGYGYTF
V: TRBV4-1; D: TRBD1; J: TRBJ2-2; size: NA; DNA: TGCGCCAGCAGCCCTTTGGGACAGGGGAACACCGGGGAGCTGTTTTTT; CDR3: CASSPLGQGNTGELFF
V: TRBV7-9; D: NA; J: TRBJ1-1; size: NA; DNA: TGTGCCAGCAGCCCCGGGACTGAAGCTTTCTTT; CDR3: CASSPGTEAFF
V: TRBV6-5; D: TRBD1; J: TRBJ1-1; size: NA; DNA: TGTGCCAGCAGAGTGACAGGGATGAACACTGAAGCTTTCTTT; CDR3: CASRVTGMNTEAFF
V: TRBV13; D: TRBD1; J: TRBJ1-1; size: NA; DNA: TGTGCCAGCAGCCCGGGAAGGGGGCTCGTTTCTGAAGCTTTCTTT; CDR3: CASSPGRGLVSEAFF
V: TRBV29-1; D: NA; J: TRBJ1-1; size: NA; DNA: TGCAGCGTTGAAGAGGGAAGCACTGAAGCTTTCTTT; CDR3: CSVEEGSTEAFF
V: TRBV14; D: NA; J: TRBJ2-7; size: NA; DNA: TGTGCCAGCAGCCAAGTCTCATACGAGCAGTACTTC; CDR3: CASSQVSYEQYF
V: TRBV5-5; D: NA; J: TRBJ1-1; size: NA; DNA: TGTGCCAGCAGCTCCGGGACACCCTTCATGAACACTGAAGCTTTCTTT; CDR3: CASSSGTPFMNTEAFF
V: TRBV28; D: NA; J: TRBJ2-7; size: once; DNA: TGTGCCAGCAGCCGTAGCTACGAGCAGTACTTC; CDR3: CASSRSYEQYF
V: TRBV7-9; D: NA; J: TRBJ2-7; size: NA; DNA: TGTGCCAGCAGCTTAGGGCAGGGTGCCCTCTACGAGCAGTACTTC; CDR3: CASSLGQGALYEQYF
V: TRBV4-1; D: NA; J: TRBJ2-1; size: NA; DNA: TGCGCCAGCAGCACGTACAGTTACAATGAGCAGTTCTTC; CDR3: CASSTYSYNEQFF
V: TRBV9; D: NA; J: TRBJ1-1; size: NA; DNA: TGTGCCAGCAGCGTAGGGGGGCCTCTCTACCCTAACACTGAAGCTTTCTTT; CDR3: CASSVGGPLYPNTEAFF
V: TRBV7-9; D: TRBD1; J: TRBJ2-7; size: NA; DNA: TGTGCCAGCAGCTTAAGGGACAGGGGGCCGGAGGAGCAGTACTTC; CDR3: CASSLRDRGPEEQYF
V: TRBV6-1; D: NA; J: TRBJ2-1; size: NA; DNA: TGTGCCAGCTCCTCGAAGCCTTCCTACAATGAGCAGTTCTTC; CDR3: CASSSKPSYNEQFF
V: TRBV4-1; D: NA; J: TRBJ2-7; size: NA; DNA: TGCGCCAGCAGCCAAGTGCGAAATTACGAGCAGTACTTC; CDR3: CASSQVRNYEQYF
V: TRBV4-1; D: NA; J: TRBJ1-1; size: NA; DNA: TGCGCCAGCAGCCAAGAACAGGTGAGTCTTCGCACTGAAGCTTTCTTT; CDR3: CASSQEQVSLRTEAFF
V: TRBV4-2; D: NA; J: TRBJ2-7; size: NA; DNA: TGTGCCAGCAGCCAAGAAGAGAGGATATTCAGTTACGAGCAGTACTTC; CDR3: CASSQEERIFSYEQYF
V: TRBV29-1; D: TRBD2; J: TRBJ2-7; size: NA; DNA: TGCAGCGTTGATGGCGGGAGGAGTGCCTACGAGCAGTACTTC; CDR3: CSVDGGRSAYEQYF
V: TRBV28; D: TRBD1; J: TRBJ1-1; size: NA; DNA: TGTGCCAGCAGTCCGGACAGGGATTTGAACACTGAAGCTTTCTTT; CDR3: CASSPDRDLNTEAFF
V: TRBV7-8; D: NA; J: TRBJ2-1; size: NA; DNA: TGTGCCAGCAGCTTAAAGTCCGATGAGCAGTTCTTC; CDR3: CASSLKSDEQFF
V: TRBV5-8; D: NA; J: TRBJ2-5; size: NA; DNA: TGTGCCAGCAGCTTGGAGACTAGACAAGAGACCCAGTACTTC; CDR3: CASSLETRQETQYF
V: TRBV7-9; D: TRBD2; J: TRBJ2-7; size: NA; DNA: TGTGCCAGCAGCCGTAGCGGGAGAGCCTCCTACGAGCAGTACTTC; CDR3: CASSRSGRASYEQYF
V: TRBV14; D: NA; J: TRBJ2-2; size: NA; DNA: TGTGCCAGCAGCCATCGGCAGGGCCCTAGGACCGGGGAGCTGTTTTTT; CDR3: CASSHRQGPRTGELFF
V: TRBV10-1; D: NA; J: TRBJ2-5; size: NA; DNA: TGCGCCAGCAGTGAGTCGCGCCGGGGAAAAGAGACCCAGTACTTC; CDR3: CASSESRRGKETQYF
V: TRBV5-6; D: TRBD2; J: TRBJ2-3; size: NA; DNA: TGTGCCAGCGGACTAGCGGGGGGGGCGGGCACAGATACGCAGTATTTT; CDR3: CASGLAGGAGTDTQYF
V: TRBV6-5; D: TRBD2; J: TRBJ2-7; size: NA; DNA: TGTGCCAGTTCCCTCCCGGGACTAGCTAGCTACGAGCAGTACTTC; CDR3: CASSLPGLASYEQYF
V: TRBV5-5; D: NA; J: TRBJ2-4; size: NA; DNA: TGTGCCAGCAGCTTGGCGGGAGTAGCCAAAAACATTCAGTACTTC; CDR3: CASSLAGVAKNIQYF
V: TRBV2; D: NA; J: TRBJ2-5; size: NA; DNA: TGTGCCAGCAGTGAGGGGGTACGGGAGACCCAGTACTTC; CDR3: CASSEGVRETQYF
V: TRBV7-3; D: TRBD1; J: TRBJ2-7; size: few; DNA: TGTGCCAGCAGCCCTGGGACAGTGTCCTACGAGCAGTACTTC; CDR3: CASSPGTVSYEQYF
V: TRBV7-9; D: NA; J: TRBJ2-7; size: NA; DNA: TGTGCCAGCAGCCCGCCGCCGGGGGGACACTCCTACGAGCAGTACTTC; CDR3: CASSPPPGGHSYEQYF
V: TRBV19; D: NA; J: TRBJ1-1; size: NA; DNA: TGTGCCAGTAGTCAGTATAAGGATCTCCAGAACACTGAAGCTTTCTTT; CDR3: CASSQYKDLQNTEAFF
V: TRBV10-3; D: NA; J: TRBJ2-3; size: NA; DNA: TGTGCCATCAGTACCATGCCGAGGGCCACAGATACGCAGTATTTT; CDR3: CAISTMPRATDTQYF
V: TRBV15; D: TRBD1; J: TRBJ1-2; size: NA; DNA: TGTGCCACCAGCGGAGAAGGGGGCCTCTATGGCTACACCTTC; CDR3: CATSGEGGLYGYTF
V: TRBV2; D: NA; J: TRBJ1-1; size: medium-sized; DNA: TGTGCCAGCAGTGAAATTGGGGTCGCCGGGTTCACTGAAGCTTTCTTT; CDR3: CASSEIGVAGFTEAFF
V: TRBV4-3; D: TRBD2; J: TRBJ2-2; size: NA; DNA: TGCGCCAGCAGCCCCGAGCTAGCGGGGGGCCCCGGGGAGCTGTTTTTT; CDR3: CASSPELAGGPGELFF